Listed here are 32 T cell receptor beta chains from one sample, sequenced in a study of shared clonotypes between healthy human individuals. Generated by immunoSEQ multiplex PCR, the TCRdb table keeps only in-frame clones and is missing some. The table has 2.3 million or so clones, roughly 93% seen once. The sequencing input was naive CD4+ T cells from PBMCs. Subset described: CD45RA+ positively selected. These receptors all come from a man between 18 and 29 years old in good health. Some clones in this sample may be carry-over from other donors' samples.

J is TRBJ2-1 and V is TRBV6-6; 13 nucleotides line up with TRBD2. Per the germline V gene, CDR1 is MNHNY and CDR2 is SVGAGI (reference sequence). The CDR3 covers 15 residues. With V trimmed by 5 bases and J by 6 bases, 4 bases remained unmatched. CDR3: CASSQGLAGPNEQFF. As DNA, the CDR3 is TGTGCCAGCAGTCAGGGACTAGCGGGACCCAATGAGCAGTTCTTC.

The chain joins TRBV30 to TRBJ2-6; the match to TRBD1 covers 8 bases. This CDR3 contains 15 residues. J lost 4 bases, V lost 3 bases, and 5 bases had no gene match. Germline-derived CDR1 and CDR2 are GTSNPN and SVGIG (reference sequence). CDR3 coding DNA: TGTGCCTGGAGAAACAGGGGGAGCGGGGCCAACGTCCTGACTTTC. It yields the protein CAWRNRGSGANVLTF. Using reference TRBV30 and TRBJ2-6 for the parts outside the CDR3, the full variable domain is SQTIHQWPATLVQPVGSPLSLECTVEGTSNPNLYWYRQAAGRGLQLLFYSVGIGQISSEVPQNLSASRPQDRQFILSSKKLLLSDSGFYLCAWRNRGSGANVLTFGAGSRLTVL.

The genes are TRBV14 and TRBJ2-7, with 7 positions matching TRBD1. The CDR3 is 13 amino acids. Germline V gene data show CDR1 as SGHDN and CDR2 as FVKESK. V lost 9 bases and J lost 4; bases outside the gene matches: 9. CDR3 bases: TGTGCCAGACGAGTGATGACAGGGTACGAGCAGTACTTC. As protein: CARRVMTGYEQYF.

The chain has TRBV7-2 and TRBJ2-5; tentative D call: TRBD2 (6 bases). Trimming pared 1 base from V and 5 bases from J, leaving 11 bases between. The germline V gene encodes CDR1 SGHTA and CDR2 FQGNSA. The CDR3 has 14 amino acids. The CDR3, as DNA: TGTGCCAGCAGCTTAGGGAGGGCGGGGGAGACCCAGTACTTC. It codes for CASSLGRAGETQYF.

Here the CDR3 reads CAWSVSSGLDTQYF. The CDR3, as DNA: TGTGCCTGGAGTGTGAGTAGCGGTCTAGATACGCAGTATTTT. The J gene is TRBJ2-3, the V gene TRBV30; tentatively, D is TRBD2 (6 bases). V lost 0 bases, J lost 5 bases, and 12 bases lay in between. The CDR3 covers 14 residues. Germline CDR1 reads GTSNPN; CDR2 reads SVGIG (reference sequence). Full variable domain (outside the CDR3, taken from reference TRBV30 and TRBJ2-3): SQTIHQWPATLVQPVGSPLSLECTVEGTSNPNLYWYRQAAGRGLQLLFYSVGIGQISSEVPQNLSASRPQDRQFILSSKKLLLSDSGFYLCAWSVSSGLDTQYFGPGTRLTVL.

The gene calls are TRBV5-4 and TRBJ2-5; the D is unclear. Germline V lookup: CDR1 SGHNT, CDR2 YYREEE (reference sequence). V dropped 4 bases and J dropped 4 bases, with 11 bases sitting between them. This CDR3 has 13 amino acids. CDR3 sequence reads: CASSLETGETQYF. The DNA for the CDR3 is TGTGCCAGCAGCCTTGAAACCGGAGAGACCCAGTACTTC.

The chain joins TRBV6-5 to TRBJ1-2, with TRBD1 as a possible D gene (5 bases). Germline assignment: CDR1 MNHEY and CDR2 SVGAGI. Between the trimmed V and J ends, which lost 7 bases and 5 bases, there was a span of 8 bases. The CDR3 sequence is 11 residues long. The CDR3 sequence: CASTSGYGYTF. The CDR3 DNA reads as TGTGCCAGCACCTCAGGGTATGGCTACACCTTC.

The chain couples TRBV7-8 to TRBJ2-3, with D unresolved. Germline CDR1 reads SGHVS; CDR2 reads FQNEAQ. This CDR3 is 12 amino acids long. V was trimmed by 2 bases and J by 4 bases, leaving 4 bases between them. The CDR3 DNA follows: TGTGCCAGCAGCTTATCCCCAGATACGCAGTATTTT. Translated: CASSLSPDTQYF.

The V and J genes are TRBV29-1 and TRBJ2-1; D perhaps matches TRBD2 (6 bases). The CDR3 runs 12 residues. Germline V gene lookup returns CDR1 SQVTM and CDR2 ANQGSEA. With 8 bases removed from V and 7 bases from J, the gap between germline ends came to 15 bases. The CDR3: CSTRLVLNEQFF. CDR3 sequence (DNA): TGCAGCACCAGACTAGTACTGAATGAGCAGTTCTTC.

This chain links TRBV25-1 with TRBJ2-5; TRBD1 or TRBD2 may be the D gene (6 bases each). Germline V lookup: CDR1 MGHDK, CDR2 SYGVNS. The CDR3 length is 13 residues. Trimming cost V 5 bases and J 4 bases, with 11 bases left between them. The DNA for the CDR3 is TGTGCCAGCAGTCAAGGGGGGACAGAGACCCAGTACTTC. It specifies CASSQGGTETQYF.

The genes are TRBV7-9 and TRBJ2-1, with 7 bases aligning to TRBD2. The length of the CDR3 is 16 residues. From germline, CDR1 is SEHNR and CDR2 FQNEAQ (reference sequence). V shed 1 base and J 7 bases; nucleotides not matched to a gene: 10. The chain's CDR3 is CASSLGSGAGGNEQFF. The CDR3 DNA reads TGTGCCAGCAGCTTAGGGTCCGGGGCCGGGGGGAATGAGCAGTTCTTC.

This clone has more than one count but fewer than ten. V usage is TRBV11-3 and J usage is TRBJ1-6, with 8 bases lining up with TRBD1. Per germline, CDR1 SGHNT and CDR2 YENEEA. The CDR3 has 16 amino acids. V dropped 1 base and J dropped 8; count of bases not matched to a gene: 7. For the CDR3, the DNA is TGTGCCAGCAGCTTAGCTCGACAGGGGTGCGATTCACCCCTCCACTTT. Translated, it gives CASSLARQGCDSPLHF.

The CDR3 is CASSGGVGNQPQHF. In DNA form, the CDR3 reads TGTGCCAGCAGCGGGGGGGTGGGCAATCAGCCCCAGCATTTT. The V call is TRBV4-2, the J call TRBJ1-5, with TRBD1 as a possible D gene (5 bases). From germline, CDR1 is LGHNA and CDR2 YNFKEQ. This CDR3 comprises 14 residues. V lost 5 bases and J 2 bases, leaving 10 bases between the germline ends.

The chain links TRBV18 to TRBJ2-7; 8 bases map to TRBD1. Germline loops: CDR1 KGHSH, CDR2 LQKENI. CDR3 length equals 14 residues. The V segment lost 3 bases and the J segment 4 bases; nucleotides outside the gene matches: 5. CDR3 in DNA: TGTGCCAGCTCACCGGACAGGGTAGGTTACGAGCAGTACTTC. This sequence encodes CASSPDRVGYEQYF. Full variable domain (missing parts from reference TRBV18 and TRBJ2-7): NAGVMQNPRHLVRRRGQEARLRCSPMKGHSHVYWYRQLPEEGLKFMVYLQKENIIDESGMPKERFSAEFPKEGPSILRIQQVVRGDSAAYFCASSPDRVGYEQYFGPGTRLTVT.

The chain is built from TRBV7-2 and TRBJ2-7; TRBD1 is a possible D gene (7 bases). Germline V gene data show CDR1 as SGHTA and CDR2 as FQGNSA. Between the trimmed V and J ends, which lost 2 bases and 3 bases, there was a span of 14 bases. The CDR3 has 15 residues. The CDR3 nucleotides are TGTGCCAGCAGCTTACTCCGACAGGGACTCTACGAGCAGTACTTC. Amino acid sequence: CASSLLRQGLYEQYF.

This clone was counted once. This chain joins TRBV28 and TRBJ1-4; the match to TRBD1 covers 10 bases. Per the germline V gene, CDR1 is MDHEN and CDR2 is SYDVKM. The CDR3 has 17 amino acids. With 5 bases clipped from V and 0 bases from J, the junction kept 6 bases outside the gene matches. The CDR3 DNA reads TGTGCCAGCAGTCCGCGACAGGGGGCCTCAACTAATGAAAAACTGTTTTTT. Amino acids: CASSPRQGASTNEKLFF.

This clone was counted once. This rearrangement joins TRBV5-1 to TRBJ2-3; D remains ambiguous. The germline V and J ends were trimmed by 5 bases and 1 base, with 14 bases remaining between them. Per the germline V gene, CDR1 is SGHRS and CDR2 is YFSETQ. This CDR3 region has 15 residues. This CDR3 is CASSGGFWGTDTQYF. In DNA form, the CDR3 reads TGCGCCAGCAGTGGTGGGTTTTGGGGCACAGATACGCAGTATTTT.

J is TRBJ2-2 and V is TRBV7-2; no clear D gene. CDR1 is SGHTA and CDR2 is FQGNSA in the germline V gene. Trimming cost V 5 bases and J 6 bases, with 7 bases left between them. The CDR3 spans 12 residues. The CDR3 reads CASSPVAGELFF. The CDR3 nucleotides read TGTGCCAGCAGCCCTGTGGCCGGGGAGCTGTTTTTT.

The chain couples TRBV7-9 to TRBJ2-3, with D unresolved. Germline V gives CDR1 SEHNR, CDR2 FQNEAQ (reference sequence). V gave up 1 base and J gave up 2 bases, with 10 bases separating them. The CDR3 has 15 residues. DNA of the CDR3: TGTGCCAGCAGCTTAGGCGCCACGAACACAGATACGCAGTATTTT. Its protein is CASSLGATNTDTQYF. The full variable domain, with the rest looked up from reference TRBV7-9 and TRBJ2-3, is DTGVSQNPRHKITKRGQNVTFRCDPISEHNRLYWYRQTLGQGPEFLTYFQNEAQLEKSRLLSDRFSAERPKGSFSTLEIQRTEQGDSAMYLCASSLGATNTDTQYFGPGTRLTVL.

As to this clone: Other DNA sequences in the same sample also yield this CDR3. This CDR3 reads CASSLDRSTDTQYF. For the CDR3, the DNA is TGTGCCAGCAGTTTGGACAGGAGCACAGATACGCAGTATTTT. V and J are TRBV27 and TRBJ2-3, with 7 bases lining up with TRBD1. CDR3 length equals 14 residues. With V trimmed by 3 bases and J by 0 bases, 0 bases remained unmatched. Germline lookup yields CDR1 MNHEY and CDR2 SMNVEV (reference sequence).

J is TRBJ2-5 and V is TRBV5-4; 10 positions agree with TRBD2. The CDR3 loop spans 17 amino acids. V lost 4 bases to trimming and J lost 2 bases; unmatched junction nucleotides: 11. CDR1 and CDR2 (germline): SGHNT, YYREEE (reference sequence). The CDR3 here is CASSQGLAEWKQETQYF. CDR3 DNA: TGTGCCAGCAGCCAAGGACTAGCGGAGTGGAAACAAGAGACCCAGTACTTC.

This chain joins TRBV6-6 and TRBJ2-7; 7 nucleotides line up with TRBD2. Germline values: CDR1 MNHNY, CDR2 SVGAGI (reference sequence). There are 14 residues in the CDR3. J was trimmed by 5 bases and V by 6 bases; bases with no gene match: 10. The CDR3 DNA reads TGTGCCAGCAGGCGGGAGCCCGGGCCCGACGAGCAGTACTTC. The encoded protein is CASRREPGPDEQYF.

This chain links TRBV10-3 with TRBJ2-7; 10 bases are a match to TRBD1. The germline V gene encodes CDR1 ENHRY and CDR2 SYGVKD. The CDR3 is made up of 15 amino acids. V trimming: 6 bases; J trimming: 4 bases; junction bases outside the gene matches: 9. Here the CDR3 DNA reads TGTGCCATCAGAGAGGACAGGGGGGTATTTTACGAGCAGTACTTC. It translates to CAIREDRGVFYEQYF.

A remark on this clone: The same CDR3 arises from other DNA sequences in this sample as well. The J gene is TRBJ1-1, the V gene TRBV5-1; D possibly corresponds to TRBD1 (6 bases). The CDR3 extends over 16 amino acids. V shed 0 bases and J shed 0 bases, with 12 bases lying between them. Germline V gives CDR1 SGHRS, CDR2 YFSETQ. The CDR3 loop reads CASSLVGGRMNTEAFF. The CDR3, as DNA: TGCGCCAGCAGCTTGGTTGGGGGGCGTATGAACACTGAAGCTTTCTTT. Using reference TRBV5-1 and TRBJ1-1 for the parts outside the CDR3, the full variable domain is KAGVTQTPRYLIKTRGQQVTLSCSPISGHRSVSWYQQTPGQGLQFLFEYFSETQRNKGNFPGRFSGRQFSNSRSEMNVSTLELGDSALYLCASSLVGGRMNTEAFFGQGTRLTVV.

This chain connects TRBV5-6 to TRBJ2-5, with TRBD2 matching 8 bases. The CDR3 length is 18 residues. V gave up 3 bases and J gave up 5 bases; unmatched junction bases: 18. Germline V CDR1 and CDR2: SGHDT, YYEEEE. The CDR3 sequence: CASSSAWVAGGVGETQYF. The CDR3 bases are TGTGCCAGCAGCTCGGCGTGGGTCGCGGGAGGTGTGGGGGAGACCCAGTACTTC.

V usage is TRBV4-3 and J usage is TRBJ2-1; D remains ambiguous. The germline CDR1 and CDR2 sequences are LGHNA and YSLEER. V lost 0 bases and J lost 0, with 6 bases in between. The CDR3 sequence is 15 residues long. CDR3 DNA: TGCGCCAGCAGCCAAGATTGGGCCTCCTACAATGAGCAGTTCTTC. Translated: CASSQDWASYNEQFF.

The DNA for the CDR3 is TGTGCCAGCAGCGTAGCGGGCAGGGACAATCAGCCCCAGCATTTT. Translation: CASSVAGRDNQPQHF. V gene TRBV9 combines with J gene TRBJ1-5, with D possibly TRBD1 on 5 matching bases. V was pared by 0 bases and J by 3 bases, with 10 bases between. Looked up from germline, CDR1 is SGDLS and CDR2 is YYNGEE. The CDR3 runs to 15 residues.

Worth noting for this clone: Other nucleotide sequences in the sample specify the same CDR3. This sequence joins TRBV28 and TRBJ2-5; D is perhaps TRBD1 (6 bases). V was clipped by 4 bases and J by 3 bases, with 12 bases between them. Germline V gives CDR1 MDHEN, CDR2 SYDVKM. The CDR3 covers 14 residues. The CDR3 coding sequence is TGTGCCAGCAGTTCCCAGGGGATTGAAGAGACCCAGTACTTC. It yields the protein CASSSQGIEETQYF. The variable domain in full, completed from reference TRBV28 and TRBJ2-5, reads DVKVTQSSRYLVKRTGEKVFLECVQDMDHENMFWYRQDPGLGLRLIYFSYDVKMKEKGDIPEGYSVSREKKERFSLILESASTNQTSMYLCASSSQGIEETQYFGPGTRLLVL.

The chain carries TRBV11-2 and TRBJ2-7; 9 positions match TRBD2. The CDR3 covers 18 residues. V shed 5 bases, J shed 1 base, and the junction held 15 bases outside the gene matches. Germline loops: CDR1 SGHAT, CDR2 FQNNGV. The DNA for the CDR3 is TGTGCCAGCAGCGCCAGGTGGAGGCCAGCGGGAGGATCCTACGAGCAGTACTTC. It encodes CASSARWRPAGGSYEQYF.

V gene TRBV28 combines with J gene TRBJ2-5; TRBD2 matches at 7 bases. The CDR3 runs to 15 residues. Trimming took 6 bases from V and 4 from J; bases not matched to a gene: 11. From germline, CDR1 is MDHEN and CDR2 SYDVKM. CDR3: CASSSGLVSTETQYF. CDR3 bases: TGTGCCAGCAGCTCCGGACTAGTCAGTACAGAGACCCAGTACTTC.

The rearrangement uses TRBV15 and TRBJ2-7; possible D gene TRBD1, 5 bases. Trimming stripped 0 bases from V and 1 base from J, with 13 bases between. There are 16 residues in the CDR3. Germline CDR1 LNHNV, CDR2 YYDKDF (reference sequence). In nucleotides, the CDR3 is TGTGCCACCAGCAGAGATTTAGACAGATCATCCTACGAGCAGTACTTC. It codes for CATSRDLDRSSYEQYF. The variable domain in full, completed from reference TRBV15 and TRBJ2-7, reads DAMVIQNPRYQVTQFGKPVTLSCSQTLNHNVMYWYQQKSSQAPKLLFHYYDKDFNNEADTPDNFQSRRPNTSFCFLDIRSPGLGDTAMYLCATSRDLDRSSYEQYFGPGTRLTVT.

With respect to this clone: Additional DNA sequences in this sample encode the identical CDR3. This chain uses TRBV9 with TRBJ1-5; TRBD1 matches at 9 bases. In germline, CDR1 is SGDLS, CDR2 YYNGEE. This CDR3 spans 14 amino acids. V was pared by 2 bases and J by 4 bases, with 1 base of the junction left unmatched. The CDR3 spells CASSVGTGNQPQHF. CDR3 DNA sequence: TGTGCCAGCAGCGTCGGGACAGGGAATCAGCCCCAGCATTTT.